The 23 T cell receptor beta chains below all came from one sample that was sequenced in a study of cytomegalovirus exposure and HLA in healthy donors. Primers for the PCR totalled 60 Vbeta and 13 Jbeta. Method: immunoSEQ multiplex PCR; TCRdb's copy keeps in-frame clones and lacks some. The repertoire shows about 84,000 clones; the top ten hold about 0.5%. Material for sequencing was PBMCs. The source is a man aged 45-65 years in good health and CMV-seronegative.

V usage is TRBV13 and J usage is TRBJ2-7; 15 bases map to TRBD2. Germline V lookup: CDR1 PRHDT, CDR2 FYEKMQ (reference sequence). The CDR3 extends over 18 amino acids. J was trimmed by 1 base and V by 5 bases; bases with no gene match: 9. The CDR3 loop reads CASSPGLAGGGESYEQYF. The CDR3 region has the DNA TGTGCCAGCAGCCCGGGACTAGCGGGGGGCGGGGAATCCTACGAGCAGTACTTC. Full variable domain (remainder filled in from reference TRBV13 and TRBJ2-7): AAGVIQSPRHLIKEKRETATLKCYPIPRHDTVYWYQQGPGQDPQFLISFYEKMQSDKGSIPDRFSAQQFSDYHSELNMSSLELGDSALYFCASSPGLAGGGESYEQYFGPGTRLTVT.

The rearrangement joins TRBV5-1 to TRBJ1-3; D not resolved. CDR3 length: 16 amino acids. CDR1 is SGHRS and CDR2 is YFSETQ in the germline V gene. Trimming left V 1 base short and J 0 bases short, with 11 bases between. CDR3 nucleotide sequence: TGCGCCAGCAGCTTGAGAGAGCGGGGCTCTGGAAACACCATATATTTT. Translating it yields CASSLRERGSGNTIYF.

The chain joins TRBV6-5 to TRBJ2-7; the D gene is possibly TRBD1 (6 bases). Per the germline V gene, CDR1 is MNHEY and CDR2 is SVGAGI. Deletions cut 3 bases from V and 3 bases from J, with 15 bases between. The CDR3 is 15 residues long. The CDR3 nucleotides are TGTGCCAGCAGTTATTCCGGGACAAGCGGCTACGAGCAGTACTTC. Its translation: CASSYSGTSGYEQYF.

The rearrangement joins TRBV28 to TRBJ2-5; TRBD1 is a possible D gene (5 bases). The DNA end lines up better with TRBJ2-7; the J call may be wrong. Per the germline V gene, CDR1 is MDHEN and CDR2 is SYDVKM. This CDR3 spans 14 amino acids. For the CDR3, the DNA is TGTGCCAGCCTTAAGGGGCCCCTGGTCTACGAGCAGTACTTC. As protein: CASLKGPLVYEQYF.

The genes are TRBV11-1 and TRBJ1-2; D not certain. Germline CDR1 SGHAT, CDR2 FQDESV (reference sequence). The CDR3 has 13 amino acids. With 5 bases removed from V and 7 bases from J, the gap between germline ends came to 14 bases. CDR3 protein: CASSPVDFGGYTF. For the CDR3, the DNA is TGTGCCAGCAGCCCCGTGGACTTTGGTGGCTACACCTTC.

V and J are TRBV9 and TRBJ2-3; TRBD2 aligns across 9 bases. Losses at the gene ends were 0 bases for V and 4 bases for J; bases not matched to a gene: 6. CDR3 length: 16 amino acids. Per the germline V gene, CDR1 is SGDLS and CDR2 is YYNGEE. The CDR3 bases are TGTGCCAGCAGCGTAGTTCCGGCGGGGGGGTCAGATACGCAGTATTTT. Translated: CASSVVPAGGSDTQYF.

The rearrangement uses TRBV9 and TRBJ1-3, with TRBD1 identical over 10 bases. The CDR3 has 17 amino acids. Germline V gives CDR1 SGDLS, CDR2 YYNGEE. Germline trimming cut 1 base from V and 0 bases from J; bases unmatched to any gene: 4. The CDR3 protein is CASSVMGQGSSGNTIYF. The CDR3 bases are TGTGCCAGCAGCGTAATGGGACAGGGGTCCTCTGGAAACACCATATATTTT.

V is TRBV7-9 and J is TRBJ1-3; D not resolved. With 2 bases removed from V and 0 bases from J, the gap between germline ends came to 8 bases. This CDR3 is 15 amino acids long. Germline V CDR1 and CDR2: SEHNR, FQNEAQ (reference sequence). CDR3 in amino acids: CASSLTWSSGNTIYF. In DNA, the CDR3 is TGTGCCAGCAGCTTAACCTGGAGCTCTGGAAACACCATATATTTT.

The chain's CDR3 is CASNLSGTLYEQYF. The CDR3 DNA sequence: TGTGCCAGCAACCTTAGCGGGACCCTCTACGAGCAGTACTTC. V usage is TRBV28 and J usage is TRBJ2-7, with 8 bases identical to TRBD2. Germline V gene lookup returns CDR1 MDHEN and CDR2 SYDVKM. Trimming removed 7 bases from V and 3 bases from J; junction bases left unmatched: 8. The CDR3 contains 14 residues.

CDR3 sequence: CASSEALRRQETQYF. In nucleotides, the CDR3 is TGTGCCAGCAGTGAAGCGCTTCGAAGACAGGAGACCCAGTACTTC. The chain is built from TRBV2 and TRBJ2-5; D perhaps matches TRBD1 (5 bases). Trimming took 0 bases from V and 5 from J, leaving 13 bases between them. There are 15 residues in the CDR3. Germline assignment: CDR1 SNHLY and CDR2 FYNNEI.

The CDR3 DNA is TGCGCCAGCAGCTTGGGAGCAGCCAAAAACATTCAGTACTTC. Protein sequence: CASSLGAAKNIQYF. V gene TRBV5-1 combines with J gene TRBJ2-4; no reliable D call. Germline V gene data show CDR1 as SGHRS and CDR2 as YFSETQ. The ends were cut back, 0 bases at V and 0 bases at J, with 4 bases in the middle. The CDR3 is 14 amino acids.

The chain employs TRBV19 and TRBJ1-4; 7 bases agree with TRBD1. CDR1 and CDR2 from the germline V gene are LNHDA and SQIVND (reference sequence). The CDR3 extends over 14 amino acids. V dropped 5 bases and J dropped 7; count of bases not matched to a gene: 7. CDR3 sequence: CASSLQGGGEKLFF. The CDR3 DNA is TGTGCCAGTAGTTTGCAGGGGGGAGGTGAAAAACTGTTTTTT.

The chain is built from TRBV9 and TRBJ2-5, with 9 nucleotides matching TRBD1. Germline V gives CDR1 SGDLS, CDR2 YYNGEE. Trimming at V came to 3 bases and at J to 2 bases, leaving 17 bases not matched to a gene. This CDR3 has 19 amino acids. In DNA, the CDR3 is TGTGCCAGCAGCGCGGGGGCCACAGGGGGCGGGAGAGGGCAAGAGACCCAGTACTTC. This codes for CASSAGATGGGRGQETQYF.

The chain is built from TRBV19 and TRBJ1-4; a possible D gene is TRBD1 (6 bases). Trimming stripped 6 bases from V and 8 bases from J, with 16 bases between. The CDR3 runs to 14 residues. Germline V gene sequence: CDR1 LNHDA, CDR2 SQIVND (reference sequence). As DNA, the CDR3 is TGTGCCAGTAGGAAACAGGGATTGGGGGAAAAACTGTTTTTT. Its translation: CASRKQGLGEKLFF. Supplemented by reference TRBV19 and TRBJ1-4, the full variable domain reads DGGITQSPKYLFRKEGQNVTLSCEQNLNHDAMYWYRQDPGQGLRLIYYSQIVNDFQKGDIAEGYSVSREKKESFPLTVTSAQKNPTAFYLCASRKQGLGEKLFFGSGTQLSVL.

V gene TRBV7-9 combines with J gene TRBJ1-2; 9 nucleotides align to TRBD1. This CDR3 has 18 residues. With V trimmed by 3 bases and J by 8 bases, 19 bases remained unmatched. The V gene's germline CDR1 is SEHNR and CDR2 FQNEAQ (reference sequence). CDR3 coding DNA: TGTGCCAGCAGCTTCCGTCCTATGTTGACAGGGGGTCCTGACGGCTACACCTTC. Its protein is CASSFRPMLTGGPDGYTF. The variable domain in full, completed from reference TRBV7-9 and TRBJ1-2, reads DTGVSQNPRHKITKRGQNVTFRCDPISEHNRLYWYRQTLGQGPEFLTYFQNEAQLEKSRLLSDRFSAERPKGSFSTLEIQRTEQGDSAMYLCASSFRPMLTGGPDGYTFGSGTRLTVV.

The chain carries TRBV27 and TRBJ1-2, with D possibly being TRBD1 (6 bases). The CDR3 is 12 amino acids. The germline V gene encodes CDR1 MNHEY and CDR2 SMNVEV (reference sequence). V was pared by 5 bases and J by 4 bases, with 8 bases between. In nucleotides, the CDR3 is TGTGCCAGCAGTCCCAGGGGCTATGGCTACACCTTC. Amino acids: CASSPRGYGYTF.

This chain links TRBV6-5 with TRBJ1-2; tentatively, D is TRBD1 (5 bases). The CDR3 runs to 14 residues. V was clipped by 6 bases and J by 0 bases, with 11 bases between them. Germline assignment: CDR1 MNHEY and CDR2 SVGAGI. Here the CDR3 DNA reads TGTGCCAGCAGGGTGGGGGGATCTAACTATGGCTACACCTTC. Translating it yields CASRVGGSNYGYTF.

This sequence joins TRBV4-2 and TRBJ1-2; D might be TRBD1 (5 bases). The germline CDR1 and CDR2 sequences are LGHNA and YNFKEQ. CDR3 length equals 14 residues. The V gene lost 0 bases and the J gene lost 6 bases, with 11 bases spanning the gap. CDR3 nucleotides: TGTGCCAGCAGCCAAGATCCCAGGGCGAATGGCTACACCTTC. Protein sequence: CASSQDPRANGYTF.

The rearrangement joins TRBV5-1 to TRBJ2-5; no clear D gene. Per germline, CDR1 SGHRS and CDR2 YFSETQ. CDR3 size: 13 residues. Trimming shortened V by 0 bases and J by 1 base, and 4 bases separated the two germline ends. In nucleotides, the CDR3 is TGCGCCAGCAGCTTGGCCTCCCAAGAGACCCAGTACTTC. Amino acids: CASSLASQETQYF. Based on the CDR3 plus reference TRBV5-1 and TRBJ2-5, the full variable domain is KAGVTQTPRYLIKTRGQQVTLSCSPISGHRSVSWYQQTPGQGLQFLFEYFSETQRNKGNFPGRFSGRQFSNSRSEMNVSTLELGDSALYLCASSLASQETQYFGPGTRLLVL.

The rearrangement uses TRBV2 and TRBJ2-4; the D gene is possibly TRBD2 (5 bases). V was shortened by 4 bases and J by 0 bases, with 10 bases between the two germline ends. This CDR3 contains 15 residues. Germline CDR1 and CDR2: SNHLY and FYNNEI. CDR3 DNA sequence: TGTGCCAGCAGTGTAGATCGGGGAGCCAAAAACATTCAGTACTTC. Translation gives CASSVDRGAKNIQYF.

The chain employs TRBV19 and TRBJ2-6; D is uncertain. Germline-derived CDR1 and CDR2 are LNHDA and SQIVND (reference sequence). V lost 5 bases and J 0 bases, leaving 5 bases between the germline ends. This CDR3 contains 14 residues. CDR3 bases: TGTGCCAGTAGTTGGAGCTCTGGGGCCAACGTCCTGACTTTC. It codes for CASSWSSGANVLTF. Filled out from reference TRBV19 and TRBJ2-6, the complete variable domain reads DGGITQSPKYLFRKEGQNVTLSCEQNLNHDAMYWYRQDPGQGLRLIYYSQIVNDFQKGDIAEGYSVSREKKESFPLTVTSAQKNPTAFYLCASSWSSGANVLTFGAGSRLTVL.

The chain has TRBV28 and TRBJ1-1; possible D gene TRBD1, 5 bases. Germline V gene data show CDR1 as MDHEN and CDR2 as SYDVKM. The CDR3 is 14 amino acids. Between the trimmed V and J ends, which lost 6 bases and 2 bases, there was a span of 13 bases. Written as DNA, the CDR3 is TGTGCCAGCAGGGTGGGGACTTTAAACACTGAAGCTTTCTTT. This codes for CASRVGTLNTEAFF.

The chain has TRBV11-3 and TRBJ2-1; 10 bases map to TRBD2. V was clipped by 1 base and J by 10 bases; unmatched bases: 7. CDR1 SGHNT and CDR2 YENEEA come from the germline V gene. The CDR3 loop spans 15 amino acids. The CDR3 sequence: CASSLAQAGGHEQFF. For the CDR3, the DNA is TGTGCCAGCAGCTTAGCCCAAGCGGGGGGGCACGAGCAGTTCTTC.